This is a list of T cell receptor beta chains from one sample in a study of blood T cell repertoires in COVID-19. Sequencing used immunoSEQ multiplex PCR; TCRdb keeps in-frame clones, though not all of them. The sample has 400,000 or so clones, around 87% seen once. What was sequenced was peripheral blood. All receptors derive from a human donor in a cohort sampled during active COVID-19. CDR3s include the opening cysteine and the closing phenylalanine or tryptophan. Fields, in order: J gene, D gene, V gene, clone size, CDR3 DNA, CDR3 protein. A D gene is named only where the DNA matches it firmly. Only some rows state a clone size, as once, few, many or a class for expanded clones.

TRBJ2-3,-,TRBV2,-,TGTGCCAGCAGTGGGGGGGACAGCACAGATACGCAGTATTTT,CASSGGDSTDTQYF
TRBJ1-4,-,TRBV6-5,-,TGTGCCAGCAGGAGGCAGGAAAAACTGTTTTTT,CASRRQEKLFF
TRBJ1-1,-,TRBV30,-,TGTGCCTGCGGAGGGATGGCGGGCACTGAAGCTTTCTTT,CACGGMAGTEAFF
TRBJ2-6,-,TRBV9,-,TGTGCCAGCAGCGGGACTGGAGGGGCAGGGGCCAACGTCCTGACTTTC,CASSGTGGAGANVLTF
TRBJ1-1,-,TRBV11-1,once,TGTGCCAGCAGCAAAAGGAGTGACAGACTGAACACTGAAGCTTTCTTT,CASSKRSDRLNTEAFF
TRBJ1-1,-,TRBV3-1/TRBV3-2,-,TGTGCCAGCAGCCACCTAGGCGGGGGCACTGAAGCTTTCTTT,CASSHLGGGTEAFF
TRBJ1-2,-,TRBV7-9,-,TGTGCCAGCAGCCCCTCAGACAGTTATGGCTACACCTTC,CASSPSDSYGYTF
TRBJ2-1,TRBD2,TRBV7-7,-,TGTGCCAGCAGCCCCTGGACTAGCGGATTAAGGGATGAGCAGTTCTTC,CASSPWTSGLRDEQFF
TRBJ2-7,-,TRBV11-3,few,TGTGCCAGCAGCTTAGGCCCGGGGGCCTACGAGCAGTACTTC,CASSLGPGAYEQYF
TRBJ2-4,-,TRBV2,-,TGTGCCAGCAGTCCAAAGGCGGAGGGGAGCATTCAGTACTTC,CASSPKAEGSIQYF
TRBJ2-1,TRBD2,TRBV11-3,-,TGTGCCAGCAGCTTAGGGGGCCGGGGGGGCTGGAATGAGCAGTTCTTC,CASSLGGRGGWNEQFF
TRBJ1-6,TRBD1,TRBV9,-,TGTGCCAGCAGCACATCGGACAGGTGGAATTCACCCCTCCACTTT,CASSTSDRWNSPLHF
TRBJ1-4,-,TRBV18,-,TGTGCCAGCTCACCGGAACAGGGTACTGAAAAACTGTTTTTT,CASSPEQGTEKLFF
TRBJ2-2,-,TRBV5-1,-,TGCGCCAGCAGTCTCGCGGGGTCCTTTTGGGCCCAAACGGCCGGGGAGCTGTTTTTT,CASSLAGSFWAQTAGELFF
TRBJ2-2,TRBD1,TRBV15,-,TGTGCCACCAGCATGGGACAGGGATTCAACACCGGGGAGCTGTTTTTT,CATSMGQGFNTGELFF
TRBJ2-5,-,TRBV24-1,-,TGTGCCACCAGTGATTTAGGCAGAGGCCAAGAGACCCAGTACTTC,CATSDLGRGQETQYF
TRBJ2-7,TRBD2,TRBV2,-,TGTGCCAGCAGTGTAGAGCGGGGGGTCCTCTACGAGCAGTACTTC,CASSVERGVLYEQYF
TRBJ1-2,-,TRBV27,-,TGTGCCAGCAGAGGGCAGGGAAATGGCTACACCTTC,CASRGQGNGYTF
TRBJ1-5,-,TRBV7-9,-,TGTGCCAGCAGCTTAAAAGGGGATCAGCCCCAGCATTTT,CASSLKGDQPQHF